This is a list of T cell receptor beta chains from one sample in a study of neoadjuvant anti-PD-1 for oral cavity cancer. The data were produced by immunoSEQ multiplex PCR, yet TCRdb's version contains in-frame clones alone and is incomplete. The table lists roughly 23,000 clones, over 35% of them singletons. Sequenced here: tumor tissue, sampled after nivolumab (anti-PD-1) treatment. All receptors come from a person between 40 and 80 years old with oral cavity squamous cell carcinoma. The CDR3 runs from the conserved cysteine through the conserved F or W. D genes are given only for firm matches. Only some rows state a clone size, as once, few, many or a class for expanded clones.

size: NA; D: NA; V: TRBV6-5; J: TRBJ2-1; CDR3: CASGVWNEQFF; DNA: TGTGCCAGCGGCGTGTGGAATGAGCAGTTCTTC
size: NA; D: TRBD1; V: TRBV7-9; J: TRBJ1-1; CDR3: CASSSGQGLNTEAFF; DNA: TGTGCCAGCAGCTCGGGACAGGGTCTGAACACTGAAGCTTTCTTT
size: NA; D: TRBD2; V: TRBV28; J: TRBJ2-7; CDR3: CASSLRGARYEQYF; DNA: TGTGCCAGCAGTTTGCGGGGGGCCCGGTACGAGCAGTACTTC
size: NA; D: TRBD2; V: TRBV5-1; J: TRBJ2-5; CDR3: CASSPLTSGRETQYF; DNA: TGCGCCAGCAGCCCCTTGACTAGCGGGAGGGAGACCCAGTACTTC
size: few; D: NA; V: TRBV9; J: TRBJ1-2; CDR3: CASSVGVGYGYTF; DNA: TGTGCCAGCAGCGTAGGGGTAGGGTATGGCTACACCTTC
size: NA; D: NA; V: TRBV7-2; J: TRBJ2-1; CDR3: CASSLVRGKEQFF; DNA: TGTGCCAGCAGCTTAGTGAGGGGTAAGGAGCAGTTCTTC
size: NA; D: TRBD2; V: TRBV4-3; J: TRBJ2-3; CDR3: CASSQAIAGGRVNTQYF; DNA: TGCGCCAGCAGCCAAGCCATAGCGGGGGGCCGGGTCAATACGCAGTATTTT
size: many; D: TRBD2; V: TRBV7-8; J: TRBJ2-1; CDR3: CASSFQGLAGANEQFF; DNA: TGTGCCAGCAGCTTCCAGGGGCTAGCGGGGGCTAATGAGCAGTTCTTC
size: NA; D: TRBD1; V: TRBV6-5; J: TRBJ1-2; CDR3: CASKPGQGAYGYTF; DNA: TGTGCCAGCAAGCCGGGACAGGGGGCCTATGGCTACACCTTC
size: NA; D: NA; V: TRBV6-5; J: TRBJ2-3; CDR3: CASSPWALTTDTQYF; DNA: TGTGCCAGCAGCCCGTGGGCTCTTACTACAGATACGCAGTATTTT
size: few; D: NA; V: TRBV5-1; J: TRBJ1-2; CDR3: CASSWGTAADGYTF; DNA: TGCGCCAGCAGCTGGGGGACTGCTGCCGATGGCTACACCTTC
size: NA; D: TRBD1; V: TRBV6-5; J: TRBJ1-5; CDR3: CASRPLTGGNQPQHF; DNA: TGTGCCAGCAGGCCCCTGACAGGGGGAAACCAGCCCCAGCATTTT
size: NA; D: NA; V: TRBV7-3; J: TRBJ2-1; CDR3: CASSRGGAGSNEQFF; DNA: TGTGCCAGCAGCAGGGGAGGTGCGGGGAGCAATGAGCAGTTCTTC
size: NA; D: TRBD2; V: TRBV2; J: TRBJ2-1; CDR3: CASSELGLAGGLSEQFF; DNA: TGTGCCAGCAGTGAATTGGGACTAGCGGGGGGGCTGAGTGAGCAGTTCTTC
size: NA; D: NA; V: TRBV6-5; J: TRBJ1-1; CDR3: CASRYLFRGNTEAFF; DNA: TGTGCCAGCAGGTACCTATTTCGGGGGAACACTGAAGCTTTCTTT
size: many; D: NA; V: TRBV4-2; J: TRBJ1-1; CDR3: CASSQDLSPEAFF; DNA: TGTGCCAGCAGCCAAGATTTGAGTCCTGAAGCTTTCTTT
size: few; D: NA; V: TRBV27; J: TRBJ1-1; CDR3: CASSLEPRNTEAFF; DNA: TGTGCCAGCAGTTTAGAGCCCCGGAACACTGAAGCTTTCTTT